These 30 T cell receptor beta chains came from one sample sequenced in a study of T-cell reconstitution after alpha-beta-depleted transplantation in children. Preparing the TCRbeta library involved the use of unique molecular identifiers. Each CDR3 protein gets one entry after TCRdb re-called the PCR reads with MiXCR. Here the sample spans about 110,000 distinct CDR3 sequences, over 9% being singletons. The sample consisted of PBMCs, taken before TCRalphabeta/CD19-depleted stem cell transplant. These receptors were taken from a boy younger than 10 with acute lymphoblastic leukemia, due to receive a stem cell transplant.

There are many counts of this clonotype. The chain combines TRBV29-1 with TRBJ1-1, with unresolved D. Between the trimmed V and J ends, which lost 6 bases and 1 base, there was a span of 9 bases. The CDR3 is made up of 12 amino acids. Germline values: CDR1 SQVTM, CDR2 ANQGSEA. CDR3 residues: CSVRPQNTEAFF. Written as DNA, the CDR3 is TGCAGCGTCCGTCCCCAGAACACTGAAGCTTTCTTT.

The chain employs TRBV20-1 and TRBJ2-5; weak D call: TRBD2 (5 bases). Germline CDR1 DFQATT, CDR2 SNEGSKA (reference sequence). Trimming pared 5 bases from V and 2 bases from J, leaving 12 bases between. The length of the CDR3 is 13 residues. As DNA, the CDR3 is TGCAGTGCTCGCTTAGCGCCGCAAGAGACCCAGTACTTC. Protein product: CSARLAPQETQYF.

This clonotype was seen a few times. CDR3 in amino acids: CASSEFKTGAGNTIYF. CDR3 DNA: TGTGCCAGCAGTGAATTTAAGACAGGGGCTGGAAACACCATATATTTT. V usage is TRBV25-1 and J usage is TRBJ1-3; 8 nucleotides match TRBD1. Per germline, CDR1 MGHDK and CDR2 SYGVNS. There are 16 residues in the CDR3. V lost 1 base and J lost 2; bases outside the gene matches: 4.

V gene TRBV5-1 combines with J gene TRBJ2-7; possible D gene TRBD2, 5 bases. CDR1 SGHRS and CDR2 YFSETQ come from the germline V gene. The CDR3 runs to 13 residues. V lost 4 bases and J 4 bases, leaving 12 bases between the germline ends. The CDR3 nucleotides read TGCGCCAGCAGCGGGGAGACGGTGTACGAGCAGTACTTC. Translation: CASSGETVYEQYF. The variable domain in full, with the rest retrieved from reference TRBV5-1 and TRBJ2-7, is KAGVTQTPRYLIKTRGQQVTLSCSPISGHRSVSWYQQTPGQGLQFLFEYFSETQRNKGNFPGRFSGRQFSNSRSEMNVSTLELGDSALYLCASSGETVYEQYFGPGTRLTVT.

Concerning this clonotype: A much larger clone differs from this one at a single base, so this may be a read error. The chain links TRBV20-1 to TRBJ2-1, with TRBD2 identical over 9 bases. The germline CDR1 and CDR2 sequences are DFQATT and SNEGSKA (reference sequence). This CDR3 contains 17 residues. Trimming took 5 bases from V and 4 from J; bases not matched to a gene: 15. CDR3: CSAVPSLAGKRYNEQFF. The CDR3 DNA reads TGCAGTGCTGTCCCCTCTCTAGCGGGAAAGAGGTACAATGAGCAGTTCTTC.

This clonotype was detected only a few times. This chain uses TRBV7-9 with TRBJ2-1, with TRBD1 identical over 9 bases. The CDR3 totals 15 residues. V was clipped by 5 bases and J by 5 bases; unmatched bases: 7. Germline CDR1 is SEHNR and CDR2 is FQNEAQ (reference sequence). The CDR3 region is CASSHRGLVDNEQFF. The CDR3 DNA reads TGTGCCAGCAGCCACAGGGGGCTTGTGGACAATGAGCAGTTCTTC.

Ten or more counts support this clonotype. The chain uses TRBV12-3 or TRBV12-4 and TRBJ2-2; the match to TRBD1 covers 8 bases. J gave up 7 bases and V 9 bases, and 10 bases lay outside the gene matches. The CDR3 is 14 amino acids. Here the CDR3 reads CASFPGGGGGELFF. The CDR3 nucleotides read TGTGCCAGTTTCCCAGGGGGCGGCGGCGGGGAGCTGTTTTTT.

In its sample, this clonotype was seen a few times. The chain combines TRBV6-1 with TRBJ2-7; 10 positions agree with TRBD1. With V trimmed by 4 bases and J by 7 bases, 13 bases remained unmatched. The CDR3 runs to 16 residues. Per the germline V gene, CDR1 is MNHNS and CDR2 is SASEGT. The CDR3: CASSVGTGAEYEEQYF. CDR3 DNA sequence: TGTGCCAGCAGTGTAGGGACAGGGGCCGAGTACGAGGAGCAGTACTTC.

DNA for the CDR3: TGCGCCAGCAGCCAAGACCCCCGAGGCAGATATAATTCACCCCTCCACTTT. Translation: CASSQDPRGRYNSPLHF. This chain uses TRBV4-1 with TRBJ1-6, with D unresolved. CDR1 is MGHRA, CDR2 YSYEKL, per germline. CDR3 length: 17 residues. V lost 0 bases and J lost 4, with 13 bases in between.

Ten or more counts support this clonotype. The chain carries TRBV20-1 and TRBJ2-1; D remains unclear. V lost 5 bases and J 0 bases, leaving 11 bases between the germline ends. CDR3 length: 14 amino acids. Germline CDR1 reads DFQATT; CDR2 reads SNEGSKA (reference sequence). In nucleotides, the CDR3 is TGCAGTGCTGTAGAGCTTGTCTCCTACAATGAGCAGTTCTTC. Amino acid sequence: CSAVELVSYNEQFF.

The rearrangement joins TRBV27 to TRBJ1-4; 7 positions match TRBD1. CDR3 size: 17 residues. V lost 5 bases to trimming and J lost 8 bases; unmatched junction nucleotides: 17. CDR1 and CDR2 from the germline V gene are MNHEY and SMNVEV (reference sequence). DNA of the CDR3: TGTGCCAGCAGTCTCCCGCTTCGACAGGGTAACGACGAAAAACTGTTTTTT. Translation gives CASSLPLRQGNDEKLFF. The full variable domain, with the rest looked up from reference TRBV27 and TRBJ1-4, is EAQVTQNPRYLITVTGKKLTVTCSQNMNHEYMSWYRQDPGLGLRQIYYSMNVEVTDKGDVPEGYKVSRKEKRNFPLILESPSPNQTSLYFCASSLPLRQGNDEKLFFGSGTQLSVL.

The chain is built from TRBV5-1 and TRBJ2-1; D is unclear. Germline CDR1 is SGHRS and CDR2 is YFSETQ. CDR3 size: 15 residues. With 1 base removed from V and 2 bases from J, the gap between germline ends came to 10 bases. CDR3: CASSLNDGPYNEQFF. CDR3 nucleotides: TGCGCCAGCAGCTTGAACGACGGACCCTACAATGAGCAGTTCTTC. The whole variable domain, filled in from reference TRBV5-1 and TRBJ2-1, reads KAGVTQTPRYLIKTRGQQVTLSCSPISGHRSVSWYQQTPGQGLQFLFEYFSETQRNKGNFPGRFSGRQFSNSRSEMNVSTLELGDSALYLCASSLNDGPYNEQFFGPGTRLTVL.

This clonotype showed up many times. The V gene is TRBV7-6, the J gene TRBJ1-3, with D perhaps TRBD1 (6 bases). Germline CDR1 reads SGHVS; CDR2 reads FNYEAQ. This CDR3 has 17 amino acids. The V end was cut by 4 bases, the J end by 4 bases, with 20 bases between. The CDR3 DNA reads as TGTGCCAGCAGCTCCGGGCTAGGGGGTTCGTCGGGAAACACCATATATTTT. As protein: CASSSGLGGSSGNTIYF.

Many counts were recorded for this clonotype. J is TRBJ2-3 and V is TRBV6-5; D possibly corresponds to TRBD2 (7 bases). Germline CDR1 is MNHEY and CDR2 is SVGAGI. CDR3 length: 16 residues. V was cut by 6 bases and J by 5 bases, with 21 bases left in between. CDR3 sequence reads: CASRRKTGGAIDTQYF. The CDR3 bases are TGTGCCAGCAGGAGGAAGACGGGGGGCGCGATAGATACGCAGTATTTT.

This clonotype was observed a few times. The CDR3 here is CASSRGGGRSYNEQFF. The CDR3 DNA sequence: TGCGCCAGCAGCCGGGGGGGAGGACGCTCCTACAATGAGCAGTTCTTC. This chain links TRBV5-1 with TRBJ2-1; the match to TRBD2 covers 8 bases. The CDR3 consists of 16 residues. With V trimmed by 4 bases and J by 0 bases, 6 bases remained unmatched. Germline V gene data show CDR1 as SGHRS and CDR2 as YFSETQ.

In regard to this clonotype: A clone one base away is much larger, so this may be a read error. The chain combines TRBV10-3 with TRBJ2-1; possibly TRBD1 or TRBD2 for D (5 bases each). Trimming removed 5 bases from V and 7 bases from J, with 6 bases in between. CDR1 ENHRY and CDR2 SYGVKD come from the germline V gene. This CDR3 comprises 11 residues. The DNA of the CDR3 is TGTGCCATCAGTTGGGGGAATGAGCAGTTCTTC. Protein: CAISWGNEQFF.

This clonotype was detected a few times. V gene TRBV6-5 combines with J gene TRBJ1-2; maybe TRBD1 (6 bases). V was cut by 2 bases and J by 8 bases, with 18 bases left in between. The germline V gene has CDR1 MNHEY and CDR2 SVGAGI. The CDR3 is made up of 15 amino acids. This chain's CDR3 is CASSYGGGQGGGYTF. In DNA, the CDR3 is TGTGCCAGCAGTTACGGCGGGGGGCAGGGAGGAGGCTACACCTTC.

This clonotype was picked up many times. The chain uses TRBV7-6 and TRBJ2-5; 12 bases match TRBD2. After removal of 5 bases from V and 2 bases from J, the junction contained 6 bases not matched to a gene. Germline V CDR1 and CDR2: SGHVS, FNYEAQ. The CDR3 spans 16 residues. CDR3: CASSETTSGRQETQYF. The CDR3 region has the DNA TGTGCCAGCAGCGAAACGACTAGCGGGAGACAAGAGACCCAGTACTTC.

This clonotype has a handful of counts. This chain joins TRBV4-2 and TRBJ1-5, with D unclear. Trimming cost V 4 bases and J 0 bases, with 10 bases left between them. CDR1 and CDR2 (germline): LGHNA, YNFKEQ. The CDR3 is 15 amino acids. The DNA for the CDR3 is TGTGCCAGCAGCCCGAGTCCCAATAGCAATCAGCCCCAGCATTTT. The encoded protein is CASSPSPNSNQPQHF.

This clonotype was recorded a few times. The rearrangement links TRBV20-1 to TRBJ2-7, with D hard to call. The length of the CDR3 is 12 residues. V lost 5 bases to trimming and J lost 7 bases, with 15 bases between them. Germline CDR1 reads DFQATT; CDR2 reads SNEGSKA (reference sequence). CDR3 coding DNA: TGCAGTGCTCTACCCGAAACGGAGGAGCAGTACTTC. It encodes CSALPETEEQYF.

This clonotype was found a few times. CDR3: CASSSDVLAGGRYNEQFF. Here the CDR3 DNA reads TGTGCCAGCAGCTCCGACGTCCTAGCGGGAGGTCGGTACAATGAGCAGTTCTTC. This chain joins TRBV11-3 and TRBJ2-1; TRBD2 aligns across 11 bases. The CDR3 consists of 18 residues. Trimming removed 4 bases from V and 4 bases from J; junction bases left unmatched: 12. Looked up from germline, CDR1 is SGHNT and CDR2 is YENEEA.

V gene TRBV5-1 combines with J gene TRBJ2-2; a possible D gene is TRBD1 (5 bases). Trimming cost V 0 bases and J 1 base, with 7 bases left between them. Germline loops: CDR1 SGHRS, CDR2 YFSETQ. CDR3 size: 15 residues. DNA for the CDR3: TGCGCCAGCAGCTTGGGGACAAGGAACACCGGGGAGCTGTTTTTT. This sequence encodes CASSLGTRNTGELFF. The full variable domain, in which reference TRBV5-1 and TRBJ2-2 provide the parts outside the CDR3, is KAGVTQTPRYLIKTRGQQVTLSCSPISGHRSVSWYQQTPGQGLQFLFEYFSETQRNKGNFPGRFSGRQFSNSRSEMNVSTLELGDSALYLCASSLGTRNTGELFFGEGSRLTVL.

This clonotype was observed a handful of times. The chain carries TRBV6-5 and TRBJ2-3; TRBD2 matches 13 bases. J gave up 5 bases and V 5 bases, and 4 bases lay outside the gene matches. Germline V gene lookup returns CDR1 MNHEY and CDR2 SVGAGI. This CDR3 has 15 residues. CDR3 DNA: TGTGCCAGCAGTACTCGGACTAGCGGGAGAGATACGCAGTATTTT. It is translated as CASSTRTSGRDTQYF.

This clonotype was detected a few times. This chain connects TRBV5-1 to TRBJ1-4; D may be TRBD1 (5 bases). From germline, CDR1 is SGHRS and CDR2 YFSETQ. V was clipped by 7 bases and J by 3 bases, with 13 bases between them. The CDR3 is made up of 14 amino acids. CDR3 bases: TGCGCCAGCGGCCAGGGAAACCCTAATGAAAAACTGTTTTTT. It translates to CASGQGNPNEKLFF.

The genes are TRBV30 and TRBJ2-5, with TRBD1 matching over 9 bases. Losses at the gene ends were 1 base for V and 3 bases for J; bases not matched to a gene: 3. Germline assignment: CDR1 GTSNPN and CDR2 SVGIG (reference sequence). CDR3 length equals 14 residues. In DNA, the CDR3 is TGTGCCTGGAGTGAAGGACAGGGGAAAGAGACCCAGTACTTC. Its protein is CAWSEGQGKETQYF.

The J gene is TRBJ2-7, the V gene TRBV24-1; the D gene could be TRBD1 or TRBD2 (5 bases each). In germline, CDR1 is KGHDR, CDR2 SFDVKD. The CDR3 has 14 residues. Between the trimmed V and J ends, which lost 4 bases and 2 bases, there was a span of 11 bases. The CDR3 bases are TGTGCCACCAGTGACTCGACAGCGGCCTACGAGCAGTACTTC. It specifies CATSDSTAAYEQYF.

This clonotype was seen a handful of times. The chain has TRBV30 and TRBJ2-2; no definite D call. The CDR3 consists of 11 residues. Trimming removed 1 base from V and 7 bases from J, with 4 bases in between. Germline-derived CDR1 and CDR2 are GTSNPN and SVGIG (reference sequence). This chain's CDR3 is CAWSGVGELFF. The CDR3 DNA follows: TGTGCCTGGAGTGGTGTCGGGGAGCTGTTTTTT.

This clonotype was picked up many times. The V gene is TRBV18, the J gene TRBJ2-6; D is unclear. Germline V gives CDR1 KGHSH, CDR2 LQKENI. Trimming removed 3 bases from V and 0 bases from J, with 6 bases in between. The CDR3 consists of 15 residues. CDR3 in amino acids: CASSPQSSGANVLTF. The DNA for the CDR3 is TGTGCCAGCTCACCGCAGAGCTCTGGGGCCAACGTCCTGACTTTC.

CDR3 protein: CSELETSGSGDTQYF. The CDR3 DNA reads as TGCAGTGAATTAGAGACTAGCGGGAGTGGAGATACGCAGTATTTT. The chain carries TRBV20-1 and TRBJ2-3; 12 bases are shared with TRBD2. Germline CDR1 is DFQATT and CDR2 is SNEGSKA (reference sequence). V gave up 7 bases and J gave up 5 bases; unmatched junction bases: 10. CDR3 length: 15 residues.

This clonotype appeared many times. The V and J genes are TRBV5-1 and TRBJ2-1; D not certain. Trimming left V 2 bases short and J 10 bases short, with 7 bases between. The CDR3 has 11 residues. Germline CDR1 and CDR2: SGHRS and YFSETQ. DNA of the CDR3: TGCGCCAGCAGCTTAGCAGGAGAGCAGTTCTTC. This encodes CASSLAGEQFF.